This T cell receptor beta chain was obtained from a study of blood T cell repertoires in COVID-19. Study as a whole: There were acute and convalescent COVID-19 samples, and they came from the United States, Italy and Spain.

As processed by the authors: Estimates of nucleated cell counts were drawn from the amplification of reference gene primers. TCRdb's copy holds only in-frame clones and misses some; the assay was immunoSEQ multiplex PCR. The D gene and trimming were derived from the DNA, and the V and J assignments and clone size from that table. Of 250,000 to 300,000 clones listed, roughly 84% are singletons. Germline V gene lookup returns CDR1 SGDLS and CDR2 YYNGEE. Trimming removed 4 bases from V and 0 bases from J, with 10 bases in between. There are 14 residues in the CDR3. Material: PBMCs or T cells enriched from blood (not recorded which). The chain has TRBV9 and TRBJ1-1; D perhaps matches TRBD1 (5 bases). This clonotype was obtained from a woman aged 45-59 years who had been exposed to COVID-19. The CDR3 DNA sequence: TGTGCCAGCAGCCCCGGGGGGGTGAACACTGAAGCTTTCTTT. Its translation: CASSPGGVNTEAFF.